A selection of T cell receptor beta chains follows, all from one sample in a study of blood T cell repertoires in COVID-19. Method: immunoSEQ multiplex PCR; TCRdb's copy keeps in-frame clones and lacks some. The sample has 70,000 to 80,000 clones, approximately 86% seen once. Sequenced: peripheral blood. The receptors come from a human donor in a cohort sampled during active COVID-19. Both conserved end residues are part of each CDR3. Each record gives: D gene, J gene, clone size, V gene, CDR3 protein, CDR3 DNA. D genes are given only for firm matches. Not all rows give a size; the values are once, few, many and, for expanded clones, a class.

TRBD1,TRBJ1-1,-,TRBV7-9,CASSRQWTGADTEAFF,TGTGCCAGCAGCCGACAATGGACAGGGGCGGACACTGAAGCTTTCTTT
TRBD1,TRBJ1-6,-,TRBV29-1,CSDRRGTGGAPLHF,TGCAGCGACCGCCGTGGGACAGGGGGGGCACCCCTCCACTTT
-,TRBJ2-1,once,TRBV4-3,CASSPQARDNEQFF,TGCGCCAGCAGCCCGCAAGCCAGGGACAATGAGCAGTTCTTC
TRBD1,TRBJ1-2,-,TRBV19,CASSPTGDYGYTF,TGTGCCAGTAGTCCGACAGGGGACTATGGCTACACCTTC
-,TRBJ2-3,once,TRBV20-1,CSASMAGATDTQYF,TGCAGTGCTAGTATGGCGGGGGCTACAGATACGCAGTATTTT
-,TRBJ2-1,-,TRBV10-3,CAITEGQYNEQFF,TGTGCCATCACCGAAGGACAGTACAATGAGCAGTTCTTC
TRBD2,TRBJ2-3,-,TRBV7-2,CASSPRGADTQYF,TGTGCCAGCAGTCCCCGGGGGGCAGATACGCAGTATTTT
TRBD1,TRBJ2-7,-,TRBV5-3,CARRYHRDRVYEQYF,TGTGCCAGAAGATATCATCGGGACAGGGTCTACGAGCAGTACTTC
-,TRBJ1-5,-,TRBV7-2,CASSLVVGADQPQHF,TGTGCCAGCAGCTTAGTTGTAGGGGCGGATCAGCCCCAGCATTTT
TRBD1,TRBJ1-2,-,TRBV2,CASSGGQGRVGYTF,TGTGCCAGCAGTGGAGGACAGGGAAGAGTTGGCTACACCTTC
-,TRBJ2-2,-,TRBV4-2,CASSPRATGELFF,TGTGCCAGCAGCCCCAGGGCGACCGGGGAGCTGTTTTTT
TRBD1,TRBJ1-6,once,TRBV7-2,CASSPRQGGHNSPLHF,TGTGCCAGCAGCCCGCGACAGGGGGGACATAATTCACCCCTCCACTTT
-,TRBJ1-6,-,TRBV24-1,CATSEQDRSYNSPLHF,TGTGCCACCAGTGAGCAGGATCGCTCCTATAATTCACCCCTCCACTTT
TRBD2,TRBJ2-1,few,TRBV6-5,CASRKRGHNEQFF,TGTGCCAGCAGGAAGCGGGGGCACAATGAGCAGTTCTTC
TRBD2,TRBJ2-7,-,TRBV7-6,CASSLAGASGGLYEQYF,TGTGCCAGCAGCTTAGCCGGGGCAAGCGGGGGCCTCTACGAGCAGTACTTC
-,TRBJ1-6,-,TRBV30,CAWRRPGGMNSPLHF,TGTGCCTGGAGGAGGCCCGGAGGGATGAATTCACCCCTCCACTTT
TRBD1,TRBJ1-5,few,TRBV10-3,CAISESRQGIQPQHF,TGTGCCATCAGTGAGTCGAGACAGGGTATCCAGCCCCAGCATTTT
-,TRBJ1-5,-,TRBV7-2,CASSFRGSGQPQHF,TGTGCCAGCAGCTTCAGGGGATCGGGTCAGCCCCAGCATTTT
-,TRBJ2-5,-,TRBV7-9,CASSLVKQLSAAETQYF,TGTGCCAGCAGCTTGGTCAAGCAGCTTAGCGCGGCGGAGACCCAGTACTTC
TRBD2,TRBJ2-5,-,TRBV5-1,CASSLGASGETQYF,TGCGCCAGCAGCTTGGGGGCTAGCGGGGAGACCCAGTACTTC
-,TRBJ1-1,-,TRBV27,CAIVDFMNTEAFF,TGTGCCATCGTCGACTTCATGAACACTGAAGCTTTCTTT
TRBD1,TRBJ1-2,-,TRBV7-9,CASSLVGTDRVKVIYTF,TGTGCCAGCAGCTTAGTTGGTACCGACAGGGTAAAGGTTATCTACACCTTC
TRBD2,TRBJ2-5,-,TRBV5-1,CASSSQTSSGPKTQYF,TGCGCCAGCAGCTCCCAGACTAGCTCTGGGCCCAAGACCCAGTACTTC
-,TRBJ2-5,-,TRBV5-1,CASSLGVQGEETQYF,TGCGCCAGCAGCTTGGGGGTCCAGGGTGAGGAGACCCAGTACTTC
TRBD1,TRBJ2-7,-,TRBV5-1,CASSTGQVPYEQYF,TGCGCCAGCAGCACGGGACAGGTCCCCTACGAGCAGTACTTC
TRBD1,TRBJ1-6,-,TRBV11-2,CASSYRTGDNSPLHF,TGTGCCAGCAGTTACCGGACAGGAGATAATTCACCCCTCCACTTT
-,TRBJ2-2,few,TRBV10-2,CASSESSGLGGELFF,TGCGCCAGCAGTGAGTCCTCGGGGTTAGGCGGGGAGCTGTTTTTT
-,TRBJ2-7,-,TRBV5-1,CASSFAYEQYF,TGCGCCAGCAGCTTCGCCTACGAGCAGTACTTC
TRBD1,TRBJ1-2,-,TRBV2,CASMGDRGYGYTF,TGTGCCAGCATGGGGGACAGGGGGTATGGCTACACCTTC
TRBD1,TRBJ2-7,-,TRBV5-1,CASSLGQGIYEQYF,TGCGCCAGCAGCTTAGGACAGGGGATCTACGAGCAGTACTTC
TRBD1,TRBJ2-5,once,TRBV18,CASSPGQGGTQYF,TGTGCCAGCTCGCCCGGACAGGGAGGGACCCAGTACTTC
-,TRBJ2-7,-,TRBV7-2,CASSLVSGEQYF,TGTGCCAGCAGCTTAGTATCCGGCGAGCAGTACTTC
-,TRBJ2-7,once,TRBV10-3,CAISERVRAFHEQYF,TGTGCCATCAGTGAGAGGGTCAGGGCTTTCCACGAGCAGTACTTC
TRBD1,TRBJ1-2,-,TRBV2,CASSDLDRGRYTF,TGTGCCAGCAGTGACTTGGACAGGGGCCGCTACACCTTC
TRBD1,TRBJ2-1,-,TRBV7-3,CASSLIGVQGAVNEQFF,TGTGCCAGCAGCTTAATTGGAGTACAGGGGGCGGTCAATGAGCAGTTCTTC
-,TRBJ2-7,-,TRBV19,CASSIRATREQYF,TGTGCCAGTAGTATAAGGGCAACTAGGGAGCAGTACTTC
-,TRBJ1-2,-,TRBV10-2,CASSESGRGAHGYTF,TGCGCCAGCAGTGAGTCGGGACGGGGGGCCCATGGCTACACCTTC
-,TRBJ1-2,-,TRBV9,CASSFITRDSYGYTF,TGTGCCAGCAGCTTCATAACCCGAGACAGCTATGGCTACACCTTC